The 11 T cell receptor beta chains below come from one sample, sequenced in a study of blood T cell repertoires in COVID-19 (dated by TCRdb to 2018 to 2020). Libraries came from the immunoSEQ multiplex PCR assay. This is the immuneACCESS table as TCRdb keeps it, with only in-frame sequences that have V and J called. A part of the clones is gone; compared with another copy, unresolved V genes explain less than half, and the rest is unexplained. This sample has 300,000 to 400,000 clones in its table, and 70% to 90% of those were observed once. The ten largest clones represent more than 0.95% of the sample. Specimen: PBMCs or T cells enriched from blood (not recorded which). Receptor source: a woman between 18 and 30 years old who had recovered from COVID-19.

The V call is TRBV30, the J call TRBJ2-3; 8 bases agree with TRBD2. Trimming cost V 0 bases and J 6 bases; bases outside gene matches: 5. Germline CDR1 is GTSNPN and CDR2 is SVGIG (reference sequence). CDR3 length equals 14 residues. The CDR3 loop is CAWSVSGVGDTQYF. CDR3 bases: TGTGCCTGGAGTGTTAGCGGGGTGGGGGATACGCAGTATTTT.

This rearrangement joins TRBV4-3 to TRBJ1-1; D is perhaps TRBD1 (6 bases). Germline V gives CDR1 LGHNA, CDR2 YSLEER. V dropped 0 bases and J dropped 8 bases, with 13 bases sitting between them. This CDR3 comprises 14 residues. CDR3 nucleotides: TGCGCCAGCAGCCAAGAAGATAGGGGGATAGAAGCTTTCTTT. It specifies CASSQEDRGIEAFF.

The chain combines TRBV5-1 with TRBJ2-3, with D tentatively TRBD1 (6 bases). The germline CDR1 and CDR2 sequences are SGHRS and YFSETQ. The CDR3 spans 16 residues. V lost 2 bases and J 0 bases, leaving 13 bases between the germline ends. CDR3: CASSLSGTPSTDTQYF. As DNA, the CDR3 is TGCGCCAGCAGCTTATCCGGGACACCTAGCACAGATACGCAGTATTTT.

The CDR3 nucleotides read TGTGCCACCAGGCCAGGGGGCGATCGGAATCAGCCCCAGCATTTT. It specifies CATRPGGDRNQPQHF. This chain links TRBV24-1 with TRBJ1-5; 8 bases are a match to TRBD1. The CDR3 length is 15 residues. Germline CDR1 reads KGHDR; CDR2 reads SFDVKD. The junction had 8 bases not matched to a gene; V was cut back by 7 bases and J by 4 bases.

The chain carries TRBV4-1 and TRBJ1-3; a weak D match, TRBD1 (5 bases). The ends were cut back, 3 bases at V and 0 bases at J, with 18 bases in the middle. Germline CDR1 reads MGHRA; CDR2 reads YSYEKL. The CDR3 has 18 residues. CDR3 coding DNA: TGCGCCAGCAGCCAGAAACCCGAGGAGGGGAGCTCTGGAAACACCATATATTTT. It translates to CASSQKPEEGSSGNTIYF.

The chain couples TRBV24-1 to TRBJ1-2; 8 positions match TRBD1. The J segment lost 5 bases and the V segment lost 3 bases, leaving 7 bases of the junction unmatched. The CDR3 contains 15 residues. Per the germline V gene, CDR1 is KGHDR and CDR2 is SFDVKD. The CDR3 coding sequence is TGTGCCACCAGTGATGAGCCGACAGGGGCTTATGGCTACACCTTC. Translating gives CATSDEPTGAYGYTF.

The CDR3 region is CASSYSGGIDYGYTF. In DNA, the CDR3 is TGTGCCAGCAGTTACTCAGGGGGCATCGACTATGGCTACACCTTC. This chain links TRBV6-5 with TRBJ1-2; 7 nucleotides line up with TRBD1. This CDR3 is built from 15 residues. Germline V gene data show CDR1 as MNHEY and CDR2 as SVGAGI. V was pared by 0 bases and J by 3 bases, with 4 bases of the junction left unmatched.

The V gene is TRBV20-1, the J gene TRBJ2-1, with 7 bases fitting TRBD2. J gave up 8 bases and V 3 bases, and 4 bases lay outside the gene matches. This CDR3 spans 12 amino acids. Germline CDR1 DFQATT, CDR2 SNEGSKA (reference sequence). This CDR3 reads CSASRGVYEQFF. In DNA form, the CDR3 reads TGCAGTGCTAGTCGGGGGGTCTATGAGCAGTTCTTC.

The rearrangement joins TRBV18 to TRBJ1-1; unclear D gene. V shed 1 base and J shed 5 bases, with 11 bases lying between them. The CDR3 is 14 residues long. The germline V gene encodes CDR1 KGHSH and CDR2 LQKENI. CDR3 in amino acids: CASSPLPGSTEAFF. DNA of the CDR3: TGTGCCAGCTCACCACTTCCGGGGAGTACTGAAGCTTTCTTT.

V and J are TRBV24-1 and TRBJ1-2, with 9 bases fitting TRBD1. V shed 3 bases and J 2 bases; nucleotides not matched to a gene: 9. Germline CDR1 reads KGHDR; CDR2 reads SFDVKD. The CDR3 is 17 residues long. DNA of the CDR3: TGTGCCACCAGTGATCTGGGACAGGGAAATGACAACTATGGCTACACCTTC. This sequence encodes CATSDLGQGNDNYGYTF.

CDR3 sequence reads: CASTGGGIGEQYF. CDR3 DNA sequence: TGTGCCAGCACCGGGGGGGGGATCGGGGAGCAGTACTTC. The J gene is TRBJ2-7, the V gene TRBV28, with 8 bases that match TRBD2. With V trimmed by 7 bases and J by 7 bases, 9 bases remained unmatched. The CDR3 is 13 amino acids. CDR1 is MDHEN, CDR2 SYDVKM, per germline.